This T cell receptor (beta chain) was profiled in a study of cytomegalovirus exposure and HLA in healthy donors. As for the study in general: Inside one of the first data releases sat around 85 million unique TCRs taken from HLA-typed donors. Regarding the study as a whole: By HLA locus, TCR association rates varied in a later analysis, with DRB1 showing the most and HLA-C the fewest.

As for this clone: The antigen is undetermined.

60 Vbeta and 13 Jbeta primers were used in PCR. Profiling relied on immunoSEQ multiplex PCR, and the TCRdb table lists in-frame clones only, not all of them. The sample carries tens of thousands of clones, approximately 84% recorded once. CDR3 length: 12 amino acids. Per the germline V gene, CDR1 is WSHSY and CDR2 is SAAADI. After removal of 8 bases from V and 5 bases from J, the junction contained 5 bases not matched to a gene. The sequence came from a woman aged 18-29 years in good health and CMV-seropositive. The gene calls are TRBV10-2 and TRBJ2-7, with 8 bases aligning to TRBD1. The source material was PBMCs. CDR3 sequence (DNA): TGCGCCAGCGGACAGGGTTTACACGAGCAGTACTTC. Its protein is CASGQGLHEQYF.